Here is one TCR beta chain with its context. Its antigen is still unknown. No much larger clone exists at a distance of one base, and base qualities are not known. Peripheral blood and lesional scalp punch biopsies were obtained from patients with alopecia areata. PBMCs were isolated by density centrifugation and stained for CD3, CD4 and CD8, after which CD4+ and CD8+ T cells were sorted on a FACSAria. These data belong to a study of CD8+ T cells in alopecia areata (dated by TCRdb to the late 2010s). About the full investigation: Treated patients were enrolled in an open-label pilot trial of oral tofacitinib, 5 to 10 mg twice daily, for moderate-to-severe alopecia areata. Patients stayed on tofacitinib for 6 to 18 months and then had 6 months of follow-up off drug so that delayed response and recurrence could be assessed. High-throughput TCRbeta sequencing was used to examine T cell clonal expansion in alopecia areata in both the C3H/HeJ mouse model and human patients. In humans, TCRbeta sequencing was performed on scalp tissue and on sorted CD4+ and CD8+ peripheral blood T cells from healthy controls and from patients with patchy or totalis/universalis alopecia areata. Tofacitinib-treated patients had biopsies at baseline and at 4 and 24 weeks of treatment, with a later scalp biopsy in several patients. Clonality in the scalp was compared among normal scalp (n=4), patchy alopecia areata scalp (n=8), and alopecia totalis/universalis scalp (n=8). RNA was obtained with the PAXgene miRNA kit for fixed scalp, the miRNeasy kit for PBMCs, and the RNeasy kit for mouse skin. immunoSEQ multiplex PCR using 35 Vbeta forward primers and 13 Jbeta reverse primers was used to amplify TCRbeta CDR3 regions. Broad study findings and their caveats: Unlike mouse skin, which is dominated by gammadelta T cells, normal human skin has resident alphabeta T cells that are also sequenced, and this complicates analysis of the scalp TCR repertoire. Compared with normal scalp, lesional scalp, particularly in alopecia totalis/universalis, had higher clonality and more expanded CD8+ clones, which suggests antigenic drive. Shared TCR sequences between patients were less evident than in mice, which may be partly attributable to HLA diversity in the patient population.

V is cut by 4 bases and J by 4 bases, and the space between the germline ends is 9 bases. The CDR3 sequence holds 13 residues, the cysteine and phenylalanine included. The entry retains the CDR3 DNA only, 39 bases that are in frame from base 1. CDR1 and CDR2 are drawn from the germline V gene: SGHTA, FQGNSA. Library preparation used the immunoSEQ multiplex PCR assay. RNA was extracted from all samples and reverse transcribed into cDNA as template for TCR sequencing. First-strand cDNA was synthesized using SuperScript III with a 2:1 mix of oligo-dT and random hexamers. Amplification bias was assessed with a synthetic immune receptor repertoire, and residual bias was removed computationally. The source study handled its data this way. Raw reads were preprocessed to remove errors, and CDR3 was defined by IMGT conventions from the conserved cysteine to phenylalanine. Clonality was computed as 1 minus the Shannon entropy, with the entropy normalized by log2 of the number of productive unique TCRs. CD4 or CD8 identity of scalp clones was inferred by cross-referencing scalp TCRbeta sequences with sorted blood CD4 and CD8 repertoires. Here the immuneACCESS table is served through TCRdb, limited to in-frame sequences with V and J called. Missing clones are a known gap in these copies; in checked studies unresolved V genes cover under half, and the rest lacks a known reason. V and J calls and clone size come straight from that table; D and trimming were deduced from the DNA. For this sample there are fewer than 100,000 clones; around two fifths appear just once. The ten largest clones capture 0.79% of the sample.

The sequence is built from TRBV7-2 and TRBJ2-3, with TRBD2 as a weak D call on 6 bases. The sample was CD4+ T cells sorted from blood. This sequence originates from a human donor with alopecia areata. The CDR3 has the sequence CASSWEAADTQYF. The nucleotide sequence reads TGTGCCAGCAGCTGGGAGGCCGCAGATACGCAGTATTTT. The variable domain in full, with residues beyond the CDR3 obtained from the reference TRBV7-2 and TRBJ2-3 genes, is GAGVSQSPSNKVTEKGKDVELRCDPISGHTALYWYRQSLGQGLEFLIYFQGNSAPDKSGLPSDRFSAERTGGSVSTLTIQRTQQEDSAVYLCASSWEAADTQYFGPGTRLTVL.